The present T cell receptor (beta chain) was sequenced within a study of CD4 T cells in relation to SARS-CoV-2 and coronaviruses. On the study more broadly: Controls used an HIV-1 Nef peptide pool or no peptide. Study-wide findings and caveats: Each donor contributed either pre-pandemic or post-infection samples, not both.

Assay: immunoSEQ multiplex PCR; the TCRdb copy retains only in-frame clones and omits some. Among some 29,000 clones, around two thirds were seen once, and the ten largest hold 20% to 25%. Notes on this clone: Its matching antigen is unknown.

Germline CDR1 SEHNR, CDR2 FQNEAQ (reference sequence). V lost 7 bases and J lost 1, with 22 bases in between. There are 17 residues in the CDR3. CD4+ T cells from unexposed donors were obtained before the COVID-19 pandemic (2011-2018). CD4+ T cells were isolated from the cells after about ten days of culture. Cells permitting, SARS-CoV-2 S/N and four cold-coronavirus spikes were tested on unexposed-donor CD4+ T cells. Each well had 2 million or so PBMCs in about 5% human AB serum with IL-2. This chain joins TRBV7-9 and TRBJ2-5; perhaps D is TRBD1 or TRBD2 (5 bases each). The sample taken for sequencing was CD4+ T cells from PBMCs, cultured in vitro. The sequence came from a human donor in good health. The CDR3, as DNA: TGTGCCAGCATCGCCCCGCACAGGAACGGACTCCAAGAGACCCAGTACTTC. Translating it yields CASIAPHRNGLQETQYF.